Listed below are T cell receptor beta chains from one sample, sequenced in a study of cytomegalovirus exposure and HLA in healthy donors. Generated by immunoSEQ multiplex PCR, the TCRdb table keeps only in-frame clones and is missing some. The data show 150,000 to 200,000 clones, approximately 80% seen once. Sequenced material: PBMCs. The receptors derive from a boy under 10 years old in good health and CMV-seronegative. The CDR3 runs from the conserved cysteine through the conserved F or W.

>13|TRBJ2-7|TRBV5-4
CASSLQGGYEQYF
>15|TRBJ2-3|TRBV19
CASSPGLSSTDTQYF
>14|TRBJ1-1|TRBV7-2
CASSLVAGNTEAFF
>15|TRBJ1-1|TRBV19
CASSRADRAHTEAFF
>14|TRBJ2-7|TRBV7-8
CASSSLLAVYEQYF
>15|TRBJ2-5|TRBV5-1
CASSLRAGGEETQYF
>17|TRBJ2-5|TRBV9
CASSPSLNPRGGETQYF
>17|TRBJ2-6|TRBV7-3
CASSSHGRPGGANVLTF
>15|TRBJ1-2|TRBV4-1
CASSQPGTEQVRYTF
>14|TRBJ2-7|TRBV7-9
CASSPRGVWDEQYF
>14|TRBJ1-6|TRBV6-5
CASNRQGGNSPLHF
>15|TRBJ2-6|TRBV13
CASSLGGAGANVLTF
>15|TRBJ2-2|TRBV7-6
CASSSSGVYAGELFF
>14|TRBJ2-3|TRBV5-1
CASSLTILSDTQYF
>15|TRBJ2-1|TRBV4-2
CASSQGPGRSDEQFF
>14|TRBJ1-6|TRBV5-1
CASSLTAYNSPLHF
>15|TRBJ2-7|TRBV7-3
CASSLTGTGRYEQYF
>13|TRBJ2-3|TRBV29-1
CSVVIAGTDTQYF
>13|TRBJ2-5|TRBV5-1
CASTGQEKETQYF
>14|TRBJ2-7|TRBV5-1
CASSGAGQRYEQYF
>14|TRBJ2-5|TRBV11-2
CASSRGYLKETQYF
>15|TRBJ1-6|TRBV4-3
CASSQEGLYNSPLHF
>15|TRBJ1-1|TRBV9
CASSAPGAGDTEAFF
>14|TRBJ1-1|TRBV29-1
CSAEDRGAYSEAFF
>17|TRBJ1-2|TRBV4-3
CASSQTTRQGSSYGYTF
>14|TRBJ1-2|TRBV29-1
CSVAGRIANYGYTF
>11|TRBJ2-7|TRBV20-1
CSAPTGYEQYF
>17|TRBJ2-3|TRBV18
CASSRPGVAGGTDTQYF
>15|TRBJ2-6|TRBV13
CASSFGFSGANVLTF
>12|TRBJ1-2|TRBV7-9
CASSSGIFGYTF
>16|TRBJ2-3|TRBV4-2
CASSQEDGGSTDTQYF
>17|TRBJ1-6|TRBV11-3
CASSLVLQDTYNSPLHF
>15|TRBJ2-7|TRBV12-5
CASGWGTRTRYEQYF
>15|TRBJ2-6|TRBV2
CASKMGGSGANVLTF
>16|TRBJ2-7|TRBV9
CASSVSPGQGSHEQYF
>14|TRBJ1-5|TRBV18
CASSQGDSNQPQHF
>16|TRBJ2-3|TRBV18
CASSSQGRVSTDTQYF
>15|TRBJ2-3|TRBV4-3
CASSQDVAAGDTQYF
>13|TRBJ2-7|TRBV6-1
CASTPRGGSPQYF
>15|TRBJ2-3|TRBV5-1
CASSLAGESTDTQYF